Shown below are 21 T cell receptor beta chains from a single sample sequenced in a study of shared clonotypes between healthy human individuals. The repertoire was sequenced with immunoSEQ multiplex PCR; TCRdb's copy has only in-frame clones and lacks some. The profile covers roughly 1.4 million clones, with less than 99% appearing a single time and approximately 0.4% taken by the ten largest. The source material was naive CD4+ T cells sorted from blood. Sample subset: CD45RA+ positively selected. Receptors originate from a man between 25 and 39 years old in good health.

The CDR3 reads CASTASGRVGEQYF. The CDR3 DNA reads TGTGCCAGCACCGCTAGCGGGAGGGTGGGGGAGCAGTACTTC. This chain links TRBV7-2 with TRBJ2-7, with TRBD2 matching over 12 bases. Germline loops: CDR1 SGHTA, CDR2 FQGNSA. V lost 7 bases to trimming and J lost 7 bases; unmatched junction nucleotides: 8. This CDR3 has 14 residues.

The genes are TRBV2 and TRBJ2-1; possibly TRBD1 or TRBD2 for D (5 bases each). V shed 2 bases and J shed 6 bases, with 8 bases lying between them. CDR1 and CDR2 (germline): SNHLY, FYNNEI. The CDR3 runs 13 residues. CDR3 protein: CASSESGTNEQFF. The CDR3 coding sequence is TGTGCCAGCAGTGAAAGTGGGACCAATGAGCAGTTCTTC.

V is TRBV6-5 and J is TRBJ1-1, with D unresolved. V shed 6 bases and J shed 0 bases, with 14 bases lying between them. The CDR3 loop spans 15 amino acids. Per germline, CDR1 MNHEY and CDR2 SVGAGI. CDR3 DNA: TGTGCCAGCAGGAGGACCGCTTTTTTGAACACTGAAGCTTTCTTT. Its protein product is CASRRTAFLNTEAFF.

The chain is built from TRBV28 and TRBJ2-7, with D perhaps being TRBD1 or TRBD2 (5 bases each). CDR3 length: 17 residues. V was trimmed by 5 bases and J by 1 base, leaving 21 bases between them. The V gene's germline CDR1 is MDHEN and CDR2 SYDVKM. Here the CDR3 reads CASSPTTGAPGSYEQYF. The CDR3 nucleotides are TGTGCCAGCAGTCCGACGACCGGGGCACCCGGATCCTACGAGCAGTACTTC.

The V call is TRBV2, the J call TRBJ2-5; D call uncertain. The CDR3 has 12 residues. Germline V gene data show CDR1 as SNHLY and CDR2 as FYNNEI. The V and J ends lost 4 bases and 5 bases respectively, with 8 bases between them. The CDR3 loop is CASSVTEETQYF. In DNA form, the CDR3 reads TGTGCCAGCAGTGTAACAGAGGAGACCCAGTACTTC.

The chain couples TRBV19 to TRBJ2-2; D unclear. V shed 2 bases and J shed 4 bases, with 11 bases lying between them. The CDR3 totals 15 residues. The germline V gene encodes CDR1 LNHDA and CDR2 SQIVND (reference sequence). The CDR3 is CASSIRPTSTGELFF. As DNA, the CDR3 is TGTGCCAGTAGTATACGACCCACCTCCACCGGGGAGCTGTTTTTT.

The rearrangement uses TRBV28 and TRBJ2-2; D remains unclear. The CDR3 contains 14 residues. V was clipped by 5 bases and J by 4 bases, with 11 bases between them. The germline gives CDR1 MDHEN, CDR2 SYDVKM. The CDR3 nucleotides are TGTGCCAGCAGTCCCCCCCAACTCACCGGGGAGCTGTTTTTT. Translation gives CASSPPQLTGELFF.

This clone was seen only once. This chain links TRBV5-5 with TRBJ2-1; 10 nucleotides match TRBD2. The CDR3 is 17 amino acids. Trimming at V came to 0 bases and at J to 3 bases, leaving 6 bases not matched to a gene. The germline V gene encodes CDR1 SGHKS and CDR2 YYEKEE (reference sequence). DNA for the CDR3: TGTGCCAGCAGCTTGGGGGTGCTAGCGGGAGACTACAATGAGCAGTTCTTC. Protein product: CASSLGVLAGDYNEQFF.

This chain's CDR3 is CASSWSWGQSERNDEQFF. CDR3 in DNA: TGTGCCAGCAGTTGGAGCTGGGGACAGTCCGAGCGAAACGATGAGCAGTTCTTC. V gene TRBV28 combines with J gene TRBJ2-1, with TRBD1 matching 7 bases. CDR3 size: 18 residues. In germline, CDR1 is MDHEN, CDR2 SYDVKM. J lost 8 bases, V lost 4 bases, and 20 bases had no gene match.

J is TRBJ2-1 and V is TRBV7-9; TRBD1 matches 7 bases. CDR1 and CDR2 (germline): SEHNR, FQNEAQ (reference sequence). With 5 bases clipped from V and 0 bases from J, the junction kept 10 bases outside the gene matches. The CDR3 extends over 17 amino acids. CDR3 DNA: TGTGCCAGCAGCACGGGACAGAGTCTTAGCTCCTACAATGAGCAGTTCTTC. As protein: CASSTGQSLSSYNEQFF.

The chain links TRBV7-2 to TRBJ2-7, with a tentative D call TRBD2 (6 bases). This CDR3 spans 16 amino acids. Germline V gene lookup returns CDR1 SGHTA and CDR2 FQGNSA. Trimming removed 3 bases from V and 3 bases from J, with 18 bases in between. The CDR3 protein is CASSFPHWRGIYEQYF. The CDR3 bases are TGTGCCAGCAGCTTCCCTCATTGGCGGGGAATCTACGAGCAGTACTTC.

The CDR3 protein is CASSYGIGGNTIYF. CDR3 coding DNA: TGTGCCAGCAGCTACGGGATAGGCGGAAACACCATATATTTT. This chain joins TRBV7-2 and TRBJ1-3; no definite D call. V shed 4 bases and J shed 4 bases, with 11 bases lying between them. The CDR3 covers 14 residues. CDR1 and CDR2 from the germline V gene are SGHTA and FQGNSA. The full variable domain, in which reference TRBV7-2 and TRBJ1-3 provide the parts outside the CDR3, is GAGVSQSPSNKVTEKGKDVELRCDPISGHTALYWYRQSLGQGLEFLIYFQGNSAPDKSGLPSDRFSAERTGGSVSTLTIQRTQQEDSAVYLCASSYGIGGNTIYFGEGSWLTVV.

V gene TRBV5-8 combines with J gene TRBJ1-2, with D unclear. This CDR3 is 14 amino acids long. CDR1 and CDR2 (germline): SGHTS, YDEGEE. The ends were cut back, 3 bases at V and 8 bases at J, with 17 bases in the middle. The CDR3, as DNA: TGTGCCAGCAGCTCCTTTTTGGGCCCTGCGGGCTACACCTTC. Encoded protein: CASSSFLGPAGYTF.

V and J are TRBV7-6 and TRBJ2-7, with 11 positions matching TRBD1. J was trimmed by 2 bases and V by 3 bases; bases with no gene match: 3. This CDR3 comprises 15 residues. Germline V gene data show CDR1 as SGHVS and CDR2 as FNYEAQ. This CDR3 reads CASSFGQGAPYEQYF. The DNA for the CDR3 is TGTGCCAGCAGCTTTGGACAGGGGGCTCCCTACGAGCAGTACTTC. Looking up the rest from reference TRBV7-6 and TRBJ2-7 gives the full variable domain: GAGVSQSPRYKVTKRGQDVALRCDPISGHVSLYWYRQALGQGPEFLTYFNYEAQQDKSGLPNDRFSAERPEGSISTLTIQRTEQRDSAMYRCASSFGQGAPYEQYFGPGTRLTVT.

The rearrangement uses TRBV2 and TRBJ2-3; D possibly corresponds to TRBD1 (6 bases). Germline loops: CDR1 SNHLY, CDR2 FYNNEI. V was cut by 5 bases and J by 3 bases, with 9 bases left in between. The CDR3 totals 13 residues. CDR3 in DNA: TGTGCCAGCAGTTGGACAGCTACAGATACGCAGTATTTT. The encoded protein is CASSWTATDTQYF.

The genes are TRBV28 and TRBJ2-7, with 7 bases identical to TRBD2. Germline V gene lookup returns CDR1 MDHEN and CDR2 SYDVKM. The CDR3 is 15 amino acids. Trimming took 3 bases from V and 2 from J; bases not matched to a gene: 7. CDR3 in DNA: TGTGCCAGCAGTTTGCGGGGGATTGTGGCCTACGAGCAGTACTTC. As protein: CASSLRGIVAYEQYF.

The chain is built from TRBV6-1 and TRBJ1-4, with 8 bases matching TRBD1. In germline, CDR1 is MNHNS, CDR2 SASEGT. V lost 0 bases and J lost 10; bases outside the gene matches: 10. The CDR3 extends over 16 amino acids. The CDR3 bases are TGTGCCAGCAGTGAAGCCAGGGACAGGAGGGGCGGAAAACTGTTTTTT. Its translation is CASSEARDRRGGKLFF.

The chain uses TRBV11-2 and TRBJ2-1; 8 bases fit TRBD2. Germline loops: CDR1 SGHAT, CDR2 FQNNGV. V gave up 7 bases and J gave up 5 bases; unmatched junction bases: 7. The length of the CDR3 is 14 residues. The CDR3 bases are TGTGCCAGCAAGCGCAGCGGGGGACACAATGAGCAGTTCTTC. Protein: CASKRSGGHNEQFF.

This clone came up once. The V gene is TRBV5-1, the J gene TRBJ2-7; D possibly corresponds to TRBD1 (7 bases). CDR1 SGHRS and CDR2 YFSETQ come from the germline V gene. V lost 1 base to trimming and J lost 7 bases, with 24 bases between them. The CDR3 has 17 amino acids. The CDR3 nucleotides read TGCGCCAGCAGCTTGTCAGGCTCGACATACAGGGGAGGAGAGCAGTACTTC. Translated, it gives CASSLSGSTYRGGEQYF.

On this clone itself: The identical CDR3 is also encoded by other nucleotide sequences in the sample. V usage is TRBV7-2 and J usage is TRBJ2-7; D ambiguous. The V gene lost 5 bases and the J gene lost 0 bases, with 8 bases spanning the gap. This CDR3 contains 13 residues. CDR1 is SGHTA, CDR2 FQGNSA, per germline. CDR3 in amino acids: CASSPRSSYEQYF. The CDR3 DNA follows: TGTGCCAGCAGCCCACGGAGCTCCTACGAGCAGTACTTC.

The V gene is TRBV11-2, the J gene TRBJ2-7; tentatively, D is TRBD1 or TRBD2 (10 bases each). The CDR3 length is 18 residues. The germline CDR1 and CDR2 sequences are SGHAT and FQNNGV. The ends were cut back, 6 bases at V and 3 bases at J, with 27 bases in the middle. CDR3 nucleotide sequence: TGTGCCAGCAGTCGCCGGGACAGGGGTCTAGCGGGAGACTACGAGCAGTACTTC. This gives the protein CASSRRDRGLAGDYEQYF.